This T cell receptor beta chain derives from a study of molecular identifiers for immune sequencing clone quantification. The CD8+CD4-CCR7+CD45RA+ phenotype defined the sorted naive CD8 T cells. The CDR3 length is 13 residues. The ends lost 6 bases at V and 1 base at J; junction bases unmatched: 2. TCRdb redid the calling of the PCR reads with MiXCR, one entry per CDR3 protein. The table shows approximately 320,000 distinct CDR3 sequences, with about a quarter occurring only once. This clonotype was counted at least ten times. Sequences were obtained from naive CD8+ T cells from blood, with Jurkat cell RNA spiked in. Subset reported: FACS-sorted CD8+CD4-CCR7+CD45RA+ naive T cells. This receptor was taken from a human donor in good health. Some libraries in this study had Jurkat cell RNA spiked in. This rearrangement joins TRBV12-3 or TRBV12-4 to TRBJ2-7, with 8 bases fitting TRBD2. The CDR3 DNA sequence: TGTGCCAGCAGGGCGGGGGGTTCCTACGAGCAGTACTTC. This codes for CASRAGGSYEQYF.